A single sample gave rise to the 20 T cell receptor beta chains below, sequenced in a study of cytomegalovirus exposure and HLA in healthy donors. Method: immunoSEQ multiplex PCR; TCRdb's copy keeps in-frame clones and lacks some. The table lists over 250,000 clones, 87% of them singletons. Material: PBMCs. The receptors derive from a woman younger than 45 in good health and CMV-seropositive.

The chain employs TRBV5-1 and TRBJ1-2; 8 nucleotides align to TRBD1. The CDR3 has 15 amino acids. V lost 0 bases to trimming and J lost 3 bases; unmatched junction nucleotides: 4. Germline values: CDR1 SGHRS, CDR2 YFSETQ. The CDR3 DNA is TGCGCCAGCAGCTTGGACAGGGGGATGGACTATGGCTACACCTTC. Translation gives CASSLDRGMDYGYTF.

The J gene is TRBJ2-7, the V gene TRBV5-1; TRBD2 matches 8 bases. Losses at the gene ends were 0 bases for V and 7 bases for J; bases not matched to a gene: 12. Germline CDR1 is SGHRS and CDR2 is YFSETQ. The CDR3 extends over 16 amino acids. CDR3 coding DNA: TGCGCCAGCAGCTTGGAGCCCGGGAGGGCATACGAGGAGCAGTACTTC. Its protein product is CASSLEPGRAYEEQYF. The variable domain in full, with the rest retrieved from reference TRBV5-1 and TRBJ2-7, is KAGVTQTPRYLIKTRGQQVTLSCSPISGHRSVSWYQQTPGQGLQFLFEYFSETQRNKGNFPGRFSGRQFSNSRSEMNVSTLELGDSALYLCASSLEPGRAYEEQYFGPGTRLTVT.

The chain recombines TRBV28 with TRBJ2-6; 7 bases are a match to TRBD1. CDR3 length: 16 amino acids. With 0 bases clipped from V and 2 bases from J, the junction kept 1 base outside the gene matches. Looked up from germline, CDR1 is MDHEN and CDR2 is SYDVKM. The CDR3 region has the DNA TGTGCCAGCAGTTTATGGCAGGGGGCTGGGGCCAACGTCCTGACTTTC. It is translated as CASSLWQGAGANVLTF.

The chain carries TRBV29-1 and TRBJ2-5; D not certain. The end of the DNA is better explained by TRBJ2-7, so the J call may be wrong. The CDR3 extends over 12 amino acids. Germline V gene data show CDR1 as SQVTM and CDR2 as ANQGSEA. CDR3 in amino acids: CSVEADSYEQYF. CDR3 DNA sequence: TGCAGCGTTGAAGCGGACTCCTACGAGCAGTACTTC.

The chain recombines TRBV4-1 with TRBJ1-2; D not resolved. The CDR3 is 17 residues long. V was cut by 1 base and J by 4 bases, with 19 bases left in between. Per germline, CDR1 MGHRA and CDR2 YSYEKL. This CDR3 reads CASSQVSTRGSSYGYTF. The CDR3 region has the DNA TGCGCCAGCAGCCAAGTCAGTACCAGAGGCAGTAGCTATGGCTACACCTTC.

This clone appeared once. This rearrangement joins TRBV9 to TRBJ2-2; TRBD2 matches at 9 bases. V gave up 0 bases and J gave up 0 bases; unmatched junction bases: 3. Germline CDR1 is SGDLS and CDR2 is YYNGEE. CDR3 length: 17 amino acids. The CDR3 loop is CASSVVSGGPNTGELFF. CDR3 nucleotides: TGTGCCAGCAGCGTAGTTAGCGGGGGCCCGAACACCGGGGAGCTGTTTTTT.

This rearrangement joins TRBV5-4 to TRBJ1-6; 8 bases line up with TRBD1. V shed 2 bases, J shed 5 bases, and the junction held 6 bases outside the gene matches. The germline V gene has CDR1 SGHNT and CDR2 YYREEE (reference sequence). The CDR3 extends over 16 amino acids. CDR3: CASSLRTGLNNSPLHF. For the CDR3, the DNA is TGTGCCAGCAGCTTACGGACAGGGCTGAATAATTCACCCCTCCACTTT.

This chain connects TRBV7-9 to TRBJ2-5; the D is unclear. Trimming stripped 1 base from V and 0 bases from J, with 9 bases between. The CDR3 spans 15 residues. In germline, CDR1 is SEHNR, CDR2 FQNEAQ (reference sequence). For the CDR3, the DNA is TGTGCCAGCAGCTTAGTAGGAAGCAACCAAGAGACCCAGTACTTC. It specifies CASSLVGSNQETQYF.

The V and J genes are TRBV2 and TRBJ2-5; D gene ambiguous. From germline, CDR1 is SNHLY and CDR2 FYNNEI. V gave up 0 bases and J gave up 0 bases, with 5 bases separating them. This CDR3 region has 14 residues. CDR3 loop: CASSEATYQETQYF. CDR3 sequence (DNA): TGTGCCAGCAGTGAAGCGACGTACCAAGAGACCCAGTACTTC.

V usage is TRBV18 and J usage is TRBJ2-7; possible D gene TRBD2, 6 bases. CDR3 length equals 12 residues. The V end lost 5 bases, the J end lost 6 bases, and 11 bases lay between the germline ends. Germline V gene data show CDR1 as KGHSH and CDR2 as LQKENI. The CDR3 DNA follows: TGTGCCAGCTCAGGGACTGGGGGCGAGCAGTACTTC. This sequence encodes CASSGTGGEQYF. Looking up the rest from reference TRBV18 and TRBJ2-7 gives the full variable domain: NAGVMQNPRHLVRRRGQEARLRCSPMKGHSHVYWYRQLPEEGLKFMVYLQKENIIDESGMPKERFSAEFPKEGPSILRIQQVVRGDSAAYFCASSGTGGEQYFGPGTRLTVT.

This chain links TRBV4-3 with TRBJ2-7; D possibly corresponds to TRBD2 (5 bases). CDR1 is LGHNA, CDR2 YSLEER, per germline. Trimming left V 0 bases short and J 5 bases short, with 20 bases between. The CDR3 length is 17 residues. The CDR3 DNA is TGCGCCAGCAGCCAAGATGCTCTTGAGGGCCGGCGGAACGAGCAGTACTTC. It yields the protein CASSQDALEGRRNEQYF.

The chain uses TRBV4-1 and TRBJ2-7; no definite D call. CDR3 length equals 14 residues. Trimming removed 0 bases at V and 3 bases at J, with 9 bases between. Germline V CDR1 and CDR2: MGHRA, YSYEKL. The CDR3 is CASSQEVRVYEQYF. CDR3 bases: TGCGCCAGCAGCCAAGAGGTTCGGGTCTACGAGCAGTACTTC.

J is TRBJ1-1 and V is TRBV20-1; tentative D call: TRBD1 (5 bases). The germline gives CDR1 DFQATT, CDR2 SNEGSKA (reference sequence). This CDR3 is built from 11 residues. The chain's CDR3 is CSNQGRAKAFF. The CDR3, as DNA: TGCAGCAATCAGGGTAGGGCTAAGGCTTTCTTT.

The rearrangement links TRBV7-9 to TRBJ2-5, with 13 bases matching TRBD2. The CDR3 contains 15 residues. V lost 3 bases and J lost 6; bases outside the gene matches: 4. The germline V gene encodes CDR1 SEHNR and CDR2 FQNEAQ (reference sequence). CDR3 in amino acids: CASSFGLAGVKTQYF. DNA for the CDR3: TGTGCCAGCAGCTTTGGACTAGCGGGGGTTAAGACCCAGTACTTC.

This chain connects TRBV9 to TRBJ2-7, with 8 bases lining up with TRBD2. CDR1 is SGDLS, CDR2 YYNGEE, per germline. V shed 4 bases, J shed 0 bases, and the junction held 6 bases outside the gene matches. The CDR3 length is 15 residues. Here the CDR3 reads CASSPGGGSSYEQYF. The CDR3, as DNA: TGTGCCAGCAGCCCCGGGGGGGGGAGCTCCTACGAGCAGTACTTC.

The chain carries TRBV7-9 and TRBJ2-3, with D unclear. CDR1 is SEHNR and CDR2 is FQNEAQ in the germline V gene (reference sequence). V was pared by 2 bases and J by 0 bases, with 6 bases between. CDR3 size: 14 residues. The CDR3, as DNA: TGTGCCAGCAGCTTATCAGGTAGCACAGATACGCAGTATTTT. Translating it yields CASSLSGSTDTQYF.

The V gene is TRBV5-6, the J gene TRBJ1-2, with D maybe TRBD1 (5 bases). The germline gives CDR1 SGHDT, CDR2 YYEEEE. The length of the CDR3 is 17 residues. Trimming left V 0 bases short and J 3 bases short, with 18 bases between. CDR3 sequence reads: CASSLGLRPGTYYGYTF. CDR3 DNA: TGTGCCAGCAGCTTGGGCCTAAGGCCCGGGACTTACTATGGCTACACCTTC.

The V and J genes are TRBV6-6 and TRBJ1-1; D unresolved. Germline V gene data show CDR1 as MNHNY and CDR2 as SVGAGI (reference sequence). The CDR3 has 11 residues. V was cut by 5 bases and J by 5 bases, with 6 bases left in between. The CDR3 region has the DNA TGTGCCAGCAGTACAAGGACTGAAGCTTTCTTT. Its translation: CASSTRTEAFF.

V and J are TRBV28 and TRBJ2-1; perhaps TRBD2 as D (5 bases). V was clipped by 2 bases and J by 4 bases, with 12 bases between them. CDR3 length: 15 amino acids. CDR1 is MDHEN and CDR2 is SYDVKM in the germline V gene. CDR3 nucleotides: TGTGCCAGCAGTTTAACCCGGGATGGATACAATGAGCAGTTCTTC. Amino acids: CASSLTRDGYNEQFF.

This clone was seen only once. The chain recombines TRBV9 with TRBJ2-7; no reliable D call. Germline lookup yields CDR1 SGDLS and CDR2 YYNGEE. Trimming took off 0 bases at V and 6 bases at J, with 10 bases between the two ends. CDR3 length equals 13 residues. This chain's CDR3 is CASSVARSGEQYF. CDR3 DNA: TGTGCCAGCAGCGTAGCTAGGTCGGGCGAGCAGTACTTC.